The 24 T cell receptor beta chains presented below share a single source sample, sequenced in a study of identical twins. TCRdb fed the 5' RACE reads into MiXCR, producing one record per CDR3 protein. The table includes around 650,000 distinct CDR3 sequences, less than 9% detected once. The same sample was also studied in work on yellow fever vaccine responses in identical twins.

Sequencing was carried out using PBMCs. Receptors were obtained from a woman aged 18-35 years in good health.

This clonotype showed up many times. The rearrangement joins TRBV12-3 or TRBV12-4 to TRBJ1-2; the D gene is possibly TRBD1 (6 bases). The length of the CDR3 is 14 residues. V lost 6 bases and J lost 4, with 15 bases in between. DNA for the CDR3: TGTGCCAGCAGCCCTACAGGGAGGCCCTATGGCTACACCTTC. This sequence encodes CASSPTGRPYGYTF.

The sample holds a few counts of this clonotype. V is TRBV6-1 and J is TRBJ1-1; the D gene is possibly TRBD1 (6 bases). Germline lookup yields CDR1 MNHNS and CDR2 SASEGT. The V and J ends lost 4 bases and 2 bases respectively, with 17 bases between them. This CDR3 has 16 amino acids. CDR3: CASSGPRDTLNTEAFF. The CDR3 nucleotides are TGTGCCAGCAGTGGCCCTCGGGACACCCTAAACACTGAAGCTTTCTTT.

This clonotype was seen a few times. The gene calls are TRBV28 and TRBJ2-7, with D unclear. CDR1 is MDHEN and CDR2 is SYDVKM in the germline V gene. The V gene lost 8 bases and the J gene lost 10 bases, with 18 bases spanning the gap. This CDR3 region has 12 residues. Here the CDR3 DNA reads TGTGCCAGCGCCGACCCCTTCTACGTTCAGTACTTC. This translates into CASADPFYVQYF.

This rearrangement joins TRBV5-1 to TRBJ2-2; 12 bases align to TRBD2. Trimming at V came to 1 base and at J to 5 bases, leaving 9 bases not matched to a gene. Germline V gene sequence: CDR1 SGHRS, CDR2 YFSETQ. This CDR3 region has 18 residues. The DNA of the CDR3 is TGCGCCAGCAGCTTGCCGCCTAGCGGGAGGGCTAAGACCGGGGAGCTGTTTTTT. Amino acid sequence: CASSLPPSGRAKTGELFF.

V and J are TRBV20-1 and TRBJ2-5; TRBD2 matches at 9 bases. The CDR3 runs to 13 residues. With V trimmed by 5 bases and J by 5 bases, 6 bases remained unmatched. Germline assignment: CDR1 DFQATT and CDR2 SNEGSKA (reference sequence). The CDR3 reads CSALAGAPETQYF. For the CDR3, the DNA is TGCAGTGCTTTAGCGGGGGCACCGGAGACCCAGTACTTC.

A few counts support this clonotype. The chain is built from TRBV6-1 and TRBJ1-1; no definite D call. Germline values: CDR1 MNHNS, CDR2 SASEGT. Trimming took 6 bases from V and 4 from J, leaving 15 bases between them. This CDR3 is built from 14 residues. The CDR3 DNA follows: TGTGCCAGCAGATCTGGACGGTTGCTCACTGAAGCTTTCTTT. Amino acids: CASRSGRLLTEAFF.

This clonotype was counted between two and nine times. The chain combines TRBV28 with TRBJ1-4; D ambiguous. V was trimmed by 5 bases and J by 3 bases, leaving 16 bases between them. The CDR3 has 16 residues. Germline CDR1 reads MDHEN; CDR2 reads SYDVKM. Here the CDR3 DNA reads TGTGCCAGCAGTCCGTACCGTAGCATGTCTAATGAAAAACTGTTTTTT. Translating it yields CASSPYRSMSNEKLFF.

This clonotype showed up many times. This sequence joins TRBV4-1 and TRBJ2-1; D is undetermined. The CDR3 consists of 14 residues. The germline V gene has CDR1 MGHRA and CDR2 YSYEKL. Trimming pared 4 bases from V and 5 bases from J, leaving 12 bases between. The CDR3, as DNA: TGCGCCAGCAGCCCGCCCGAACGGGACAATGAGCAGTTCTTC. It specifies CASSPPERDNEQFF.

This clonotype was observed a handful of times. The rearrangement links TRBV6-1 to TRBJ1-1; D call uncertain. The CDR3 length is 18 residues. The V and J ends lost 2 bases and 2 bases respectively, with 21 bases between them. Germline V gives CDR1 MNHNS, CDR2 SASEGT. The CDR3 DNA reads as TGTGCCAGCAGTGAATGGGGAGACGCCCTGGTGGGTAACACTGAAGCTTTCTTT. Protein sequence: CASSEWGDALVGNTEAFF.

Only a few counts were recorded for this clonotype. The chain joins TRBV18 to TRBJ2-7, with 10 bases fitting TRBD1. V trimming: 4 bases; J trimming: 6 bases; junction bases outside the gene matches: 9. The CDR3 is made up of 15 amino acids. The germline V gene encodes CDR1 KGHSH and CDR2 LQKENI. The CDR3 bases are TGTGCCAGCTCACTCGGGACAGGGGTATGGGGCGAGCAGTACGTC. It specifies CASSLGTGVWGEQYV.

This clonotype was counted at least ten times. CDR3 DNA: TGCAGTGCCCCGGCCAGCGGGATCCTTGAGCAGTTCTTC. It yields the protein CSAPASGILEQFF. The chain combines TRBV20-1 with TRBJ2-1; 7 bases line up with TRBD2. J gave up 9 bases and V 6 bases, and 11 bases lay outside the gene matches. Looked up from germline, CDR1 is DFQATT and CDR2 is SNEGSKA (reference sequence). The CDR3 is 13 residues long.

This clonotype has just a few counts. Written as DNA, the CDR3 is TGTGCCAGCAGTGTCCACCCCACAGATACGCAGTATTTT. Protein: CASSVHPTDTQYF. The V gene is TRBV2, the J gene TRBJ2-3; no reliable D call. This CDR3 region has 13 residues. The ends were cut back, 4 bases at V and 2 bases at J, with 7 bases in the middle. Per germline, CDR1 SNHLY and CDR2 FYNNEI.

This clonotype was detected ten times or more. The chain is built from TRBV9 and TRBJ2-3; 8 bases fit TRBD2. Germline V gene lookup returns CDR1 SGDLS and CDR2 YYNGEE. Trimming removed 0 bases from V and 0 bases from J; junction bases left unmatched: 0. This CDR3 has 15 amino acids. The CDR3 region has the DNA TGTGCCAGCAGCGTAGGCGGGGGGAGCACAGATACGCAGTATTTT. Its translation: CASSVGGGSTDTQYF.

The V and J genes are TRBV20-1 and TRBJ1-2; D uncertain. Trimming took off 8 bases at V and 2 bases at J, with 9 bases between the two ends. Germline V gene lookup returns CDR1 DFQATT and CDR2 SNEGSKA (reference sequence). CDR3 size: 11 residues. As DNA, the CDR3 is TGCAGTACTCAGGAGAACTATGGCTACACCTTC. This gives the protein CSTQENYGYTF.

This clonotype was counted many times. This chain connects TRBV3-1 to TRBJ2-2, with 9 bases that match TRBD2. The germline V gene has CDR1 LGHDT and CDR2 YNNKEL (reference sequence). Losses at the gene ends were 0 bases for V and 6 bases for J; bases not matched to a gene: 5. This CDR3 is built from 16 residues. The CDR3 bases are TGTGCCAGCAGCCAAGAGGGGGCTAGCGGGGCCGGGGAGCTGTTTTTT. Translated, it gives CASSQEGASGAGELFF.

The chain links TRBV27 to TRBJ2-3, with D possibly TRBD1 on 6 matching bases. The CDR3 runs 15 residues. Trimming pared 3 bases from V and 1 base from J, leaving 11 bases between. CDR1 is MNHEY, CDR2 SMNVEV, per germline (reference sequence). CDR3 in DNA: TGTGCCAGCAGTTTTCGGCCAGGGGGCACAGATACGCAGTATTTT. Translating gives CASSFRPGGTDTQYF.

J is TRBJ2-3 and V is TRBV5-1, with D hard to call. V lost 4 bases, J lost 8 bases, and 11 bases lay in between. Germline CDR1 reads SGHRS; CDR2 reads YFSETQ. This CDR3 has 12 amino acids. The chain's CDR3 is CASSPNRGTQYF. CDR3 nucleotide sequence: TGCGCCAGCAGCCCGAATCGTGGTACGCAGTATTTT.

This clonotype has just a few counts. The chain is built from TRBV4-1 and TRBJ2-5; 8 positions match TRBD2. V was clipped by 1 base and J by 5 bases; unmatched bases: 6. CDR1 and CDR2 (germline): MGHRA, YSYEKL. This CDR3 has 15 amino acids. This chain's CDR3 is CASSQVSGRGETQYF. The CDR3 nucleotides are TGCGCCAGCAGCCAAGTATCCGGGAGGGGTGAGACCCAGTACTTC.

The sample holds a few counts of this clonotype. The genes are TRBV6-1 and TRBJ1-2; D uncertain. Germline V gene data show CDR1 as MNHNS and CDR2 as SASEGT. V was cut by 6 bases and J by 3 bases, with 14 bases left in between. This CDR3 is 14 amino acids long. The CDR3 DNA sequence: TGTGCCAGCAGACCCGGGAGACATCACTATGGCTACACCTTC. Protein sequence: CASRPGRHHYGYTF.

The sample holds a few counts of this clonotype. The rearrangement joins TRBV12-3 or TRBV12-4 to TRBJ2-6, with TRBD1 matching 9 bases. The CDR3 has 17 amino acids. The J segment lost 2 bases and the V segment lost 4 bases, leaving 6 bases of the junction unmatched. CDR3: CASSWDRAGAGANVLTF. The CDR3 coding sequence is TGTGCCAGCAGTTGGGACAGGGCCGGGGCTGGGGCCAACGTCCTGACTTTC.

This clonotype was recorded at least ten times. The rearrangement joins TRBV12-3 or TRBV12-4 to TRBJ1-3, with a possible D match to TRBD1 (6 bases). The CDR3 has 17 amino acids. Trimming cost V 1 base and J 3 bases, with 16 bases left between them. CDR3 coding DNA: TGTGCCAGCAGTTTAGGCCCACCTCGGGGGCTTGGAAACACCATATATTTT. Translation gives CASSLGPPRGLGNTIYF.

The genes are TRBV24-1 and TRBJ2-3, with TRBD1 matching 9 bases. Germline CDR1 reads KGHDR; CDR2 reads SFDVKD. J was trimmed by 0 bases and V by 3 bases; bases with no gene match: 3. The CDR3 loop spans 16 amino acids. This CDR3 is CATSDRDRASTDTQYF. CDR3 bases: TGTGCCACCAGTGATAGGGACAGGGCTAGCACAGATACGCAGTATTTT.

The chain joins TRBV11-2 to TRBJ1-1; D not certain. The length of the CDR3 is 13 residues. Trimming left V 6 bases short and J 3 bases short, with 11 bases between. Germline CDR1 reads SGHAT; CDR2 reads FQNNGV. DNA of the CDR3: TGTGCCAGCAGGCCATTAGGTTACACTGAAGCTTTCTTT. Translating gives CASRPLGYTEAFF.

With respect to this clonotype: A single base separates this from a much larger clone, so it may be a read error. CDR3 DNA: TGCAGCGTTGAAGATTTAGGGGGGAACACCGGGGAGCTGTTTTTT. Its translation is CSVEDLGGNTGELFF. The V and J genes are TRBV29-1 and TRBJ2-2; the D gene is possibly TRBD1 (6 bases). CDR3 size: 15 residues. The V gene's germline CDR1 is SQVTM and CDR2 ANQGSEA. V lost 0 bases, J lost 1 base, and 9 bases lay in between.